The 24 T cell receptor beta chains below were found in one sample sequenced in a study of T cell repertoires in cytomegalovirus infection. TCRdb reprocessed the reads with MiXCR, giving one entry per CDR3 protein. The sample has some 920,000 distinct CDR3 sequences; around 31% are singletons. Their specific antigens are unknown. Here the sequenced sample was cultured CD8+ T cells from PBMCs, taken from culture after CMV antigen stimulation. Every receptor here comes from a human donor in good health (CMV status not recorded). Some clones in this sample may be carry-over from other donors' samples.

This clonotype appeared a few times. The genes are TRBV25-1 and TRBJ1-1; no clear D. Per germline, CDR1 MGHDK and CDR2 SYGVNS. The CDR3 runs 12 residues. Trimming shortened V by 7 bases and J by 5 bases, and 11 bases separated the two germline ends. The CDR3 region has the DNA TGTGCCAGCATTTCGGGGATAACTGAAGCTTTCTTT. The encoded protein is CASISGITEAFF.

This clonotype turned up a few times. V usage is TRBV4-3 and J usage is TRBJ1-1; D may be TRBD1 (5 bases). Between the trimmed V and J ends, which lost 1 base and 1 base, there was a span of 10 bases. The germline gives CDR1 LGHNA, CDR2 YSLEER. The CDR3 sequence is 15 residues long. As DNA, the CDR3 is TGCGCCAGCAGCCAAGCGGGGGGGTCGAACACTGAAGCTTTCTTT. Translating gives CASSQAGGSNTEAFF.

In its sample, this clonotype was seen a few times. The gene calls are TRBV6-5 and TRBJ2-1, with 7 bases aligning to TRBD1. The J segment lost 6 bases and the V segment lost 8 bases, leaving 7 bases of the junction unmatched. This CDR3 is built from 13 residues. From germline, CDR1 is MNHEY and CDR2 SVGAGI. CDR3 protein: CASQGDRFNEQFF. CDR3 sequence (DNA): TGTGCCAGCCAGGGGGACCGATTCAATGAGCAGTTCTTC.

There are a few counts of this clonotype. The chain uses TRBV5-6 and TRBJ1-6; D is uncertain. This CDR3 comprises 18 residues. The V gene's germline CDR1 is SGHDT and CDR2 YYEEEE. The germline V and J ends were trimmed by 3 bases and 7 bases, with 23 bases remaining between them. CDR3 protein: CASSSWSARRAANSPLHF. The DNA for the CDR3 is TGTGCCAGCAGCTCATGGTCAGCCCGCCGGGCGGCGAATTCACCCCTCCACTTT.

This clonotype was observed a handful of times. CDR3 in amino acids: CASSSPVDGINQPQHF. For the CDR3, the DNA is TGTGCCAGCAGTTCCCCGGTCGACGGAATCAATCAGCCCCAGCATTTT. The chain couples TRBV28 to TRBJ1-5, with unresolved D. The CDR3 has 16 amino acids. V was pared by 4 bases and J by 3 bases, with 16 bases between. Germline values: CDR1 MDHEN, CDR2 SYDVKM.

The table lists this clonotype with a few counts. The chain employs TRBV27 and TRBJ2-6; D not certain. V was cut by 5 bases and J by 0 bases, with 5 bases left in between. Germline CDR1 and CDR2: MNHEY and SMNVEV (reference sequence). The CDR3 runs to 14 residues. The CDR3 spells CASSAPSGANVLTF. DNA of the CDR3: TGTGCCAGCAGTGCACCCTCTGGGGCCAACGTCCTGACTTTC.

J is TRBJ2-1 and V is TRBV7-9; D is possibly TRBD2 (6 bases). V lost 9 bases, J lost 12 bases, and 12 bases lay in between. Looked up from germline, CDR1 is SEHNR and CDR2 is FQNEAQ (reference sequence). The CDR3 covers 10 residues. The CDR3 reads CASGGSGQFF. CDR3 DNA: TGTGCCAGTGGGGGGAGCGGGCAGTTCTTC.

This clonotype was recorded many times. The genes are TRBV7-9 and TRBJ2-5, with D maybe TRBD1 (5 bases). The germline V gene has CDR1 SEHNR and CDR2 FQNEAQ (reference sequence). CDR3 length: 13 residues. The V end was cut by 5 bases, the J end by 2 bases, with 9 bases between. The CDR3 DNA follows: TGTGCCAGCAGCGAAGGACAACAAGAGACCCAGTACTTC. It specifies CASSEGQQETQYF.

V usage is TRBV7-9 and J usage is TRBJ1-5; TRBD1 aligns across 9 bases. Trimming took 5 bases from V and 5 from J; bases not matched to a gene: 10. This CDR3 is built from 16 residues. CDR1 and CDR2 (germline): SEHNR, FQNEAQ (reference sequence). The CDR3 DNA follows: TGTGCCAGCAGCCCGAGGGGGACAGGGATCGATCAGCCCCAGCATTTT. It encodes CASSPRGTGIDQPQHF.

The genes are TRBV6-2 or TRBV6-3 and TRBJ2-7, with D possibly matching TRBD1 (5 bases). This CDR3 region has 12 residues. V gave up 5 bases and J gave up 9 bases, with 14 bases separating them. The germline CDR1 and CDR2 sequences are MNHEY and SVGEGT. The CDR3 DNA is TGTGCCAGCAGTGACTTCAGGGTGGGGCAGTACGTC. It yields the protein CASSDFRVGQYV.

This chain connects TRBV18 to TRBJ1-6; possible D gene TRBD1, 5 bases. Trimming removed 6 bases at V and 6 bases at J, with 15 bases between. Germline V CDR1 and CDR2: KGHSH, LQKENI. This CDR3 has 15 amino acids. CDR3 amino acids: CASSPTQGFNSPLHF. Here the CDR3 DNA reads TGTGCCAGCTCGCCCACTCAGGGTTTTAATTCACCCCTCCACTTT.

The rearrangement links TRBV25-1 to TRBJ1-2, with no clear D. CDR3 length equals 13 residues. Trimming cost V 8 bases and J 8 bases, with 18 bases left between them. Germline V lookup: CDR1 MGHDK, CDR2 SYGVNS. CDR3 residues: CASQRAGYVGYTF. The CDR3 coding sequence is TGTGCCAGCCAGCGGGCAGGTTATGTCGGCTACACCTTC.

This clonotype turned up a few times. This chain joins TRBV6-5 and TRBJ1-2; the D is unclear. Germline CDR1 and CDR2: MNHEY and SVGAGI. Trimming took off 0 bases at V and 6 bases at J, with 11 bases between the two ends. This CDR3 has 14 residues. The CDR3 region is CASSYSPRGNGYTF. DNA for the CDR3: TGTGCCAGCAGTTACTCTCCCCGAGGAAATGGCTACACCTTC.

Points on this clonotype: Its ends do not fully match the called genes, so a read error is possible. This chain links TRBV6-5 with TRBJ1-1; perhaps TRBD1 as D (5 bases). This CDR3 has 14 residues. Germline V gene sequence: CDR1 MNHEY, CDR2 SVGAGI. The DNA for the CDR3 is TGTGTCAGCAGTTATTCTCAAGGGGCGCCGGTAGCTTTCTTT. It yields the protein CVSSYSQGAPVAFF.

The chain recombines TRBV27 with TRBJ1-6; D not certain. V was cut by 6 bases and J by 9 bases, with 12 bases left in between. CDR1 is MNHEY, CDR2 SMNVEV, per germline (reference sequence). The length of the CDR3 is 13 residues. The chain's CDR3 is CASRGSLASPLHF. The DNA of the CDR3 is TGTGCCAGCAGGGGATCCTTGGCTTCACCCCTCCACTTT.

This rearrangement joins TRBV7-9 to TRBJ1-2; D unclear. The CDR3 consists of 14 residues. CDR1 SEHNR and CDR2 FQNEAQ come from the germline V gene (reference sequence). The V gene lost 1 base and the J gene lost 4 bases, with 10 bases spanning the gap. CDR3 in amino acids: CASSLVDASYGYTF. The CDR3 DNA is TGTGCCAGCAGCTTAGTGGACGCAAGCTATGGCTACACCTTC.

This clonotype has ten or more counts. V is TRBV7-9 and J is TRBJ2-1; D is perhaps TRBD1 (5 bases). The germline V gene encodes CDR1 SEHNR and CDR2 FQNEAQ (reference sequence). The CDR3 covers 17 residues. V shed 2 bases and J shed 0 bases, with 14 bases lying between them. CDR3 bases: TGTGCCAGCAGCTTACAACAGGTCCATCCCTCCTACAATGAGCAGTTCTTC. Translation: CASSLQQVHPSYNEQFF.

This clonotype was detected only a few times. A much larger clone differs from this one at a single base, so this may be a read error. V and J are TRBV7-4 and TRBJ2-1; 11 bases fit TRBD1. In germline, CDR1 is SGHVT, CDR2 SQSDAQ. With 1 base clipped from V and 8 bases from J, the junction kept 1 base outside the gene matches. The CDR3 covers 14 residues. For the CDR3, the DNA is TGTGCCAGCAGCTTAGGGGACAGGGGGTATGAGCAGTTCTTC. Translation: CASSLGDRGYEQFF.

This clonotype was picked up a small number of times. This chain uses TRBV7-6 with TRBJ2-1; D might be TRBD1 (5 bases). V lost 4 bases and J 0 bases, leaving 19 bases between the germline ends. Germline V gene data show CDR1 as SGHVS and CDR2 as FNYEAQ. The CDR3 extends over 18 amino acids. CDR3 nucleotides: TGTGCCAGCAGCTCCGCGATTCGACAGCTGAGCTCCTACAATGAGCAGTTCTTC. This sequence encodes CASSSAIRQLSSYNEQFF.

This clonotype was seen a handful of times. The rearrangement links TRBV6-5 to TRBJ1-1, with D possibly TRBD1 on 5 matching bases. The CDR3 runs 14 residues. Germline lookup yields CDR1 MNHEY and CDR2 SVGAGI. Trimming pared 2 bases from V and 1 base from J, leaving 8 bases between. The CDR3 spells CASSYAGTNTEAFF. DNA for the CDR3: TGTGCCAGCAGTTACGCAGGGACGAACACTGAAGCTTTCTTT.

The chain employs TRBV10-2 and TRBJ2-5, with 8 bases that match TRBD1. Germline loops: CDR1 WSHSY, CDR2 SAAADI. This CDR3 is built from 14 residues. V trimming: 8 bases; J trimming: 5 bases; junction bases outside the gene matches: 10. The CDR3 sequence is CASEGPTGVETQYF. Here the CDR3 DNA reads TGCGCCAGCGAGGGGCCGACAGGGGTCGAGACCCAGTACTTC.

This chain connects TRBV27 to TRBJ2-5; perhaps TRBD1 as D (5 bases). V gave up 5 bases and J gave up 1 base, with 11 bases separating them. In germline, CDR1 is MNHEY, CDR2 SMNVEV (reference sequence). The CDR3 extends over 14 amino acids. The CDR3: CASSLVDSQETQYF. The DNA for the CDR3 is TGTGCCAGCAGTCTAGTAGACAGCCAAGAGACCCAGTACTTC.

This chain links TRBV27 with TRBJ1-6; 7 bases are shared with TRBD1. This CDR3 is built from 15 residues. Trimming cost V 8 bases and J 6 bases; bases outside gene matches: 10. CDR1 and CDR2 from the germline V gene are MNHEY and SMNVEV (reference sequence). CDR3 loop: CASAFRDRANSPLHF. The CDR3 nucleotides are TGTGCCAGCGCCTTCCGAGACAGGGCTAATTCACCCCTCCACTTT.

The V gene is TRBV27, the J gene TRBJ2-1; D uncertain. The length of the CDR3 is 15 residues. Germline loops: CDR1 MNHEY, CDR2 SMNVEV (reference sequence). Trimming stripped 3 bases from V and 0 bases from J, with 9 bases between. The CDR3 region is CASSFGAYSYNEQFF. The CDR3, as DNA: TGTGCCAGCAGTTTCGGAGCCTACTCCTACAATGAGCAGTTCTTC.